This TCR beta chain was identified in a study of tumor and adjacent non-tumor tissue in lung cancer. General observations from the study: Tumor tissue had significantly higher TCR diversity than normal lung.

The template was RNA from unsorted bulk tissue. On this clonotype itself: Its antigen is undetermined. Germline and junction disagree at one end, which may indicate a read error.

Germline CDR1 is SGHNT and CDR2 is YYREEE (reference sequence). The CDR3 contains 13 residues. A modified ARM-PCR protocol with three rounds of nested PCR amplified TCRbeta. Via MiXCR, TCRdb re-called the multiplex PCR reads, giving one row per CDR3 protein. The sample consists of fewer than 100,000 distinct CDR3 sequences, 72% of them appearing once. Sequenced: lung tumor tissue. This clonotype was obtained from a woman aged 40 to 50 with non-small cell lung cancer. The rearrangement uses TRBV5-4 and TRBJ1-1; D is undetermined. The CDR3 is CANSLEENSEAFF. As DNA, the CDR3 is TGTGCCAACAGCTTGGAAGAGAACAGTGAAGCTTTCTTT. Variable domain in full (rest from reference TRBV5-4 and TRBJ1-1): ETGVTQSPTHLIKTRGQQVTLRCSSQSGHNTVSWYQQALGQGPQFIFQYYREEENGRGNFPPRFSGLQFPNYSSELNVNALELDDSALYLCANSLEENSEAFFGQGTRLTVV.